These T cell receptor beta chains were read from a single sample in a study of T cell repertoires in cytomegalovirus infection. Their antigens are not known. Each CDR3 protein gets one entry after TCRdb re-called the reads with MiXCR. The data contain 570,000 or so distinct CDR3 sequences, about 39% of them singletons. The sequences come from cultured PBMCs, collected from culture after CMV antigen stimulation. The receptors come from a human donor in good health (CMV status not recorded). Some clones in this sample may be carry-over from other donors' samples. Both conserved end residues are part of each CDR3. Each record gives: V gene, clone size, D gene, CDR3 length, J gene, CDR3 protein, CDR3 DNA. A D gene is named only where the DNA matches it firmly. Expanded clones are given a class, and other clones once, few, many or no size at all.

TRBV12-3/TRBV12-4	NA	TRBD2	15	TRBJ2-3	CANSRRLARGDTQYF	TGTGCCAACAGTCGCCGACTAGCGCGGGGGGATACGCAGTATTTT
TRBV7-2	NA	TRBD1	15	TRBJ2-2	CASSFRGQNTGELFF	TGTGCCAGCAGCTTCAGGGGGCAGAACACCGGGGAGCTGTTTTTT
TRBV5-5	NA	NA	14	TRBJ2-5	CASSFLTNQETQYF	TGTGCCAGCAGCTTTTTAACAAATCAAGAGACCCAGTACTTC
TRBV7-9	NA	TRBD1	15	TRBJ1-5	CASSREGQSNQPQHF	TGTGCCAGCAGCCGAGAGGGACAGAGCAATCAGCCCCAGCATTTT
TRBV7-9	NA	NA	15	TRBJ2-1	CASSYSQGTYNEQFF	TGTGCCAGCAGCTATTCCCAAGGGACCTACAATGAGCAGTTCTTC
TRBV11-1	NA	TRBD1	15	TRBJ2-3	CASSFVGTGTDTQYF	TGTGCCAGCAGCTTTGTGGGGACAGGCACAGATACGCAGTATTTT
TRBV7-2	many	NA	12	TRBJ1-5	CASSFLGQPQHF	TGTGCCAGCAGTTTTTTGGGTCAGCCCCAGCATTTT
TRBV11-2	NA	NA	14	TRBJ2-7	CASSPVKGPYEQYF	TGTGCCAGCAGCCCGGTAAAAGGACCCTACGAGCAGTACTTC
TRBV28	NA	NA	12	TRBJ1-5	CASRQTNQPQHF	TGTGCCAGTAGACAGACCAATCAGCCCCAGCATTTT
TRBV7-9	NA	NA	12	TRBJ1-4	CASSRLYEKLFF	TGTGCCAGCAGCCGCCTCTATGAAAAACTGTTTTTT
TRBV6-5	NA	NA	15	TRBJ1-2	CATRPRDHGTRGYTF	TGTGCCACGAGGCCCAGGGACCACGGGACTCGGGGCTACACCTTC
TRBV7-2	few	NA	14	TRBJ2-5	CASSLGKLGETQYF	TGTGCCAGCAGCTTGGGGAAACTTGGAGAGACCCAGTACTTC
TRBV5-5	NA	NA	14	TRBJ1-6	CASSLGQDHSPLHF	TGTGCCAGCAGCTTGGGCCAGGATCATTCACCCCTCCACTTT
TRBV5-5	NA	NA	14	TRBJ1-2	CASSHWAPNYGYTF	TGTGCCAGCAGTCATTGGGCTCCAAATTATGGCTACACCTTC
TRBV5-4	once	TRBD1	14	TRBJ1-6	CASRSQGTLSPLHF	TGTGCCAGCAGATCACAGGGGACGCTTTCACCCCTCCACTTT
TRBV19	NA	NA	13	TRBJ2-1	CASSIAEINEQFF	TGTGCCAGTAGTATAGCGGAGATTAATGAGCAGTTCTTC
TRBV12-3/TRBV12-4	NA	TRBD2	15	TRBJ2-3	CASSISGRAPDTQYF	TGTGCCAGCAGTATTAGCGGGAGGGCCCCAGATACGCAGTATTTT
TRBV19	NA	TRBD1	18	TRBJ1-5	CASSTGTGGMNSNQPQHF	TGTGCCAGTAGTACCGGGACAGGGGGGATGAATAGCAATCAGCCCCAGCATTTT
TRBV6-5	NA	TRBD1	14	TRBJ1-2	CASSPAKGAYGYTF	TGTGCCAGCAGTCCCGCCAAGGGGGCCTATGGCTACACCTTC
TRBV7-9	NA	TRBD1	14	TRBJ2-1	CASSFWDRGYEQFF	TGTGCCAGCAGCTTCTGGGACAGGGGCTATGAGCAGTTCTTC
TRBV7-6	few	TRBD1	17	TRBJ2-5	CASSLATRQGWRETQYF	TGTGCCAGCAGCTTAGCTACCCGACAGGGGTGGCGAGAGACCCAGTACTTC
TRBV6-5	NA	TRBD2	16	TRBJ2-3	CASSYRASGSSDTQYF	TGTGCCAGCAGTTACAGGGCTAGCGGGAGTTCAGATACGCAGTATTTT
TRBV4-3	few	NA	16	TRBJ2-7	CASSQALSGIPYEQYF	TGCGCCAGCAGCCAAGCCCTGTCGGGTATCCCTTACGAGCAGTACTTC
TRBV20-1	NA	TRBD2	14	TRBJ2-5	CSATLAVGTGTQYF	TGCAGTGCCACCCTAGCGGTCGGGACTGGGACCCAGTACTTC
TRBV12-3/TRBV12-4	NA	TRBD2	16	TRBJ2-1	CASSPATSGGYNEQFF	TGTGCCAGCAGTCCCGCAACTAGCGGGGGTTACAATGAGCAGTTCTTC
TRBV11-2	few	TRBD2	14	TRBJ2-7	CASSRGAGRYEQYF	TGTGCCAGCTCGCGGGGGGCCGGGAGATACGAGCAGTACTTC
TRBV6-2/TRBV6-3	NA	TRBD1	15	TRBJ2-3	CASSRTGPDTDTQYF	TGTGCCAGCTCTCGGACAGGCCCCGACACAGATACGCAGTATTTT
TRBV11-2	NA	NA	14	TRBJ1-2	CASSLGMGGPGYTF	TGTGCCAGCAGCTTAGGAATGGGGGGCCCTGGCTACACCTTC
TRBV24-1	few	TRBD1	12	TRBJ1-5	CATSDPGTAMHF	TGTGCCACCAGTGATCCCGGGACAGCCATGCATTTT
TRBV7-2	few	NA	17	TRBJ2-1	CASSLTSPAGSYNEQFF	TGTGCCAGCAGCCTGACCTCTCCAGCGGGCAGCTACAATGAGCAGTTCTTC
TRBV24-1	NA	TRBD2	19	TRBJ2-2	CATSDLTSGVPANTGELFF	TGTGCCACCAGTGATTTGACTAGCGGGGTCCCCGCGAACACCGGGGAGCTGTTTTTT
TRBV7-2	few	NA	15	TRBJ2-3	CASSRGAESTDTQYF	TGTGCCAGCAGCCGAGGGGCGGAGAGCACAGATACGCAGTATTTT
TRBV7-2	NA	TRBD2	16	TRBJ2-3	CASSWGLAGAGDTQYF	TGTGCCAGCAGCTGGGGACTAGCGGGAGCGGGAGATACGCAGTATTTT
TRBV15	NA	TRBD1	14	TRBJ1-1	CATSIRTGSAEAFF	TGTGCCACCAGCATCCGGACAGGGAGCGCTGAAGCTTTCTTT
TRBV7-2	NA	NA	12	TRBJ1-2	CASSDHSWGYTF	TGTGCCAGCAGCGACCACTCTTGGGGCTACACCTTC
TRBV10-3	NA	NA	15	TRBJ2-5	CAISEGGQGGETQYF	TGTGCCATCAGTGAAGGGGGGCAGGGGGGAGAGACCCAGTACTTC
TRBV6-1	NA	NA	14	TRBJ2-5	CAGGRRQGEETQYF	TGTGCCGGGGGGAGGCGTCAGGGGGAAGAGACCCAGTACTTC
TRBV7-2	many	NA	16	TRBJ1-5	CASSLEWTAGNQPQHF	TGTGCCAGCAGCTTAGAGTGGACGGCTGGGAATCAGCCCCAGCATTTT
TRBV7-2	NA	TRBD1	16	TRBJ1-5	CASSIDRGSVDQPQHF	TGTGCCAGCAGCATCGACAGGGGCAGTGTGGATCAGCCCCAGCATTTT
TRBV7-2	many	NA	15	TRBJ1-5	CASSLAGNSNQPQHF	TGTGCCAGCAGCTTAGCGGGTAACAGCAATCAGCCCCAGCATTTT
TRBV6-2/TRBV6-3	NA	TRBD1	14	TRBJ1-5	CASSNRQGDQPQHF	TGTGCCAGCAGTAACCGTCAGGGGGACCAGCCCCAGCATTTT
TRBV20-1	NA	NA	16	TRBJ2-6	CSARAGHYSGANVLTF	TGCAGTGCTAGAGCGGGACACTACTCTGGGGCCAACGTCCTGACTTTC
TRBV7-2	many	NA	14	TRBJ2-3	CASSLGSASTAQYF	TGTGCCAGCAGCTTAGGGTCAGCTTCTACTGCGCAGTATTTT
TRBV7-2	once	NA	13	TRBJ2-3	CASSLLGTDMQYF	TGTGCCAGCAGCTTACTGGGCACAGATATGCAGTATTTT
TRBV5-3	NA	NA	16	TRBJ1-2	CASSLGTGQLNYGYTF	TGTGCCAGCAGCTTGGGTACAGGCCAGTTGAACTATGGCTACACCTTC
TRBV10-3	NA	TRBD2	15	TRBJ2-7	CAIGTSGSPSGEQYF	TGTGCCATCGGGACTAGCGGGTCGCCCTCGGGTGAGCAGTACTTC
TRBV12-3/TRBV12-4	few	TRBD2	18	TRBJ2-7	CASSLWTSGTPGYARQYF	TGTGCCAGCAGTTTATGGACTAGCGGGACCCCCGGGTATGCGAGGCAGTACTTC
TRBV15	few	TRBD1	18	TRBJ1-5	CATSRQWGGQDSNQPQHF	TGTGCCACCAGCAGACAGTGGGGGGGACAGGATAGCAATCAGCCCCAGCATTTT
TRBV7-9	NA	TRBD2	16	TRBJ2-3	CASSSWTSDPTDTQYF	TGTGCCAGCTCCTCCTGGACTAGCGATCCCACAGATACGCAGTATTTT